This entry lists 28 T cell receptor beta chains sequenced from one sample in a study of T-cell memory formation after mild COVID-19. TCRdb reprocessed the 5' RACE reads with MiXCR, giving one entry per CDR3 protein. The sample records 130,000 to 150,000 distinct CDR3 sequences, roughly 6.3% being singletons. Sequencing was done on a sample of PBMCs or a T cell subset sorted from them (not recorded which). Source of these receptors: an adult woman who had mild COVID-19 (a few samples of this study predate the infection). Cell type and time point are not known.

This clonotype was picked up many times. The J gene is TRBJ1-2, the V gene TRBV28; D is unresolved. The CDR3 sequence is 14 residues long. CDR1 MDHEN and CDR2 SYDVKM come from the germline V gene. The V gene lost 2 bases and the J gene lost 4 bases, with 11 bases spanning the gap. CDR3 protein: CASSLSAGLYGYTF. The CDR3 nucleotides are TGTGCCAGCAGTTTAAGCGCGGGTCTCTATGGCTACACCTTC.

The chain's CDR3 is CASSFINRGLSTNEKLFF. In nucleotides, the CDR3 is TGTGCCAGCAGTTTCATTAACAGGGGGCTATCAACTAATGAAAAACTGTTTTTT. The chain joins TRBV12-3 or TRBV12-4 to TRBJ1-4, with TRBD1 matching over 9 bases. V was clipped by 3 bases and J by 0 bases; unmatched bases: 8. The CDR3 sequence is 18 residues long.

This chain links TRBV14 with TRBJ2-7; TRBD2 matches 11 bases. The germline gives CDR1 SGHDN, CDR2 FVKESK. The CDR3 runs 15 residues. The ends lost 4 bases at V and 0 bases at J; junction bases unmatched: 2. DNA for the CDR3: TGTGCCAGCAGCCGCACTAGCGGGAGCTCCTACGAGCAGTACTTC. Translating it yields CASSRTSGSSYEQYF. Full variable domain (remainder filled in from reference TRBV14 and TRBJ2-7): EAGVTQFPSHSVIEKGQTVTLRCDPISGHDNLYWYRRVMGKEIKFLLHFVKESKQDESGMPNNRFLAERTGGTYSTLKVQPAELEDSGVYFCASSRTSGSSYEQYFGPGTRLTVT.

This clonotype was seen many times. The chain is built from TRBV10-3 and TRBJ1-6; D may be TRBD1 (6 bases). Germline loops: CDR1 ENHRY, CDR2 SYGVKD. This CDR3 contains 13 residues. V lost 3 bases and J 11 bases, leaving 11 bases between the germline ends. The CDR3 DNA reads as TGTGCCATCAGTGACAGGGGCGCGCCACCCCTCCACTTT. Its protein is CAISDRGAPPLHF.

This clonotype was seen a few times. The V and J genes are TRBV19 and TRBJ2-1; TRBD1 matches at 7 bases. CDR1 is LNHDA and CDR2 is SQIVND in the germline V gene (reference sequence). Germline trimming cut 6 bases from V and 4 bases from J; bases unmatched to any gene: 9. The CDR3 covers 15 residues. CDR3 sequence reads: CASRVGQVGYNEQFF. The CDR3 DNA reads as TGTGCCAGTAGGGTCGGACAGGTGGGGTACAATGAGCAGTTCTTC.

This clonotype was counted only a few times. The gene calls are TRBV30 and TRBJ2-5; 9 nucleotides align to TRBD1. The V gene end was trimmed by 5 bases and the J gene end by 5 bases; junction bases not matched to a gene: 6. This CDR3 region has 13 residues. Per germline, CDR1 GTSNPN and CDR2 SVGIG (reference sequence). The CDR3 DNA reads as TGTGCCTGGGGGACAGGGAGGTCGGAGACCCAGTACTTC. The encoded protein is CAWGTGRSETQYF.

This clonotype was counted a few times. V usage is TRBV6-1 and J usage is TRBJ1-2, with 7 bases lining up with TRBD1. The CDR3 has 12 amino acids. The ends lost 11 bases at V and 4 bases at J; junction bases unmatched: 7. Per the germline V gene, CDR1 is MNHNS and CDR2 is SASEGT. The CDR3 DNA reads TGTGCCGAGCAGGGGGATATCTATGGCTACACCTTC. The encoded protein is CAEQGDIYGYTF.

This clonotype was observed a few times. The chain couples TRBV4-3 to TRBJ1-1; perhaps TRBD1 as D (6 bases). V was trimmed by 0 bases and J by 8 bases, leaving 10 bases between them. The CDR3 has 13 amino acids. Looked up from germline, CDR1 is LGHNA and CDR2 is YSLEER. The CDR3: CASSQDRDIEAFF. The CDR3 DNA reads as TGCGCCAGCAGCCAAGATCGGGACATCGAAGCTTTCTTT.

This clonotype was seen repeatedly, ten times or more. This chain joins TRBV20-1 and TRBJ2-3, with a possible D match to TRBD2 (5 bases). Germline V gene data show CDR1 as DFQATT and CDR2 as SNEGSKA (reference sequence). Trimming cost V 6 bases and J 2 bases, with 18 bases left between them. The CDR3 has 15 residues. CDR3 in amino acids: CSAGALKRTTDTQYF. In DNA form, the CDR3 reads TGCAGTGCCGGAGCCCTTAAGCGGACCACAGATACGCAGTATTTT.

Only a few counts were recorded for this clonotype. The chain joins TRBV30 to TRBJ1-6, with 7 bases fitting TRBD1. J gave up 10 bases and V 6 bases, and 12 bases lay outside the gene matches. In germline, CDR1 is GTSNPN, CDR2 SVGIG (reference sequence). This CDR3 is 14 amino acids long. In nucleotides, the CDR3 is TGTGCCTGCGTTTGGAGGGGGCAACACTCACCCCTCCACTTT. As protein: CACVWRGQHSPLHF.

This clonotype was recorded at least ten times. The chain uses TRBV5-4 and TRBJ2-1, with 9 bases matching TRBD2. The CDR3 totals 13 residues. Losses at the gene ends were 4 bases for V and 5 bases for J; bases not matched to a gene: 1. The germline V gene encodes CDR1 SGHNT and CDR2 YYREEE (reference sequence). This chain's CDR3 is CASSRTSDNEQFF. In DNA form, the CDR3 reads TGTGCCAGCAGCAGGACTAGCGACAATGAGCAGTTCTTC.

This clonotype has more than one count but fewer than ten. This chain links TRBV6-5 with TRBJ2-3, with 12 bases lining up with TRBD2. V was pared by 5 bases and J by 3 bases, with 3 bases of the junction left unmatched. The CDR3 loop spans 15 amino acids. Germline-derived CDR1 and CDR2 are MNHEY and SVGAGI. The CDR3 is CASSETSGRTDTQYF. DNA for the CDR3: TGTGCCAGCAGTGAGACTAGCGGGAGAACAGATACGCAGTATTTT.

CDR3: CASIQAESYNEQFF. The CDR3 DNA sequence: TGTGCCAGCATTCAGGCGGAATCCTACAATGAGCAGTTCTTC. V and J are TRBV5-5 and TRBJ2-1; D call uncertain. V gave up 6 bases and J gave up 1 base, with 11 bases separating them. Germline CDR1 SGHKS, CDR2 YYEKEE (reference sequence). The CDR3 is 14 amino acids.

The CDR3 is CASRTATTQETQYF. The CDR3 nucleotides read TGCGCCAGTAGGACAGCAACAACCCAAGAGACCCAGTACTTC. The chain is built from TRBV5-1 and TRBJ2-5; D is perhaps TRBD1 (6 bases). V lost 8 bases to trimming and J lost 1 base, with 15 bases between them. The CDR3 extends over 14 amino acids. The germline CDR1 and CDR2 sequences are SGHRS and YFSETQ.

As DNA, the CDR3 is TGCAGTGCTAGAAGTCGGGGTGTGAACTATGGCTACACCTTC. This gives the protein CSARSRGVNYGYTF. The rearrangement uses TRBV20-1 and TRBJ1-2; the D is unclear. Germline CDR1 and CDR2: DFQATT and SNEGSKA (reference sequence). The CDR3 has 14 amino acids. V lost 2 bases to trimming and J lost 2 bases, with 12 bases between them.

In its sample, this clonotype was seen a few times. The V and J genes are TRBV29-1 and TRBJ2-2; D might be TRBD1 or TRBD2, each matching 5 bases. Germline V lookup: CDR1 SQVTM, CDR2 ANQGSEA. Trimming stripped 7 bases from V and 2 bases from J, with 17 bases between. This CDR3 has 15 residues. CDR3 coding DNA: TGCAGCGCCCGTGAGGGGTTGCGCAACACCGGGGAGCTGTTTTTT. As protein: CSAREGLRNTGELFF.

This clonotype was seen a few times. The rearrangement joins TRBV12-3 or TRBV12-4 to TRBJ2-7; TRBD1 agrees at 9 bases. CDR3 length: 14 residues. The V gene end was trimmed by 3 bases and the J gene end by 3 bases; junction bases not matched to a gene: 3. The CDR3 DNA is TGTGCCAGCAGTTTGTGGACAGGGGTCTACGAGCAGTACTTC. Translating it yields CASSLWTGVYEQYF.

The chain carries TRBV24-1 and TRBJ2-7, with D possibly being TRBD2 (6 bases). Trimming took 3 bases from V and 4 from J, leaving 15 bases between them. This CDR3 spans 15 amino acids. Germline CDR1 and CDR2: KGHDR and SFDVKD. This CDR3 reads CATSDRSGTRYEQYF. The CDR3, as DNA: TGTGCCACCAGTGATCGGTCAGGGACTCGATACGAGCAGTACTTC.

In this sample, this clonotype turned up many times. The chain employs TRBV29-1 and TRBJ2-7; weak D call: TRBD2 (6 bases). V lost 6 bases and J 6 bases, leaving 18 bases between the germline ends. Germline loops: CDR1 SQVTM, CDR2 ANQGSEA. The CDR3 has 13 residues. The CDR3 reads CSVHTGNGGEQYF. CDR3 nucleotide sequence: TGCAGCGTGCATACGGGGAACGGGGGCGAGCAGTACTTC.

This clonotype came up a few times. The CDR3 spells CASSPRGRGRHEQFF. The CDR3 DNA sequence: TGTGCCAGCAGCCCGAGGGGCAGGGGGAGGCATGAGCAGTTCTTC. V is TRBV12-3 or TRBV12-4 and J is TRBJ2-1, with D tentatively TRBD1 (7 bases). The CDR3 runs 15 residues. V was pared by 6 bases and J by 8 bases, with 20 bases between.

This clonotype was counted many times. The chain has TRBV5-1 and TRBJ1-1; D not resolved. CDR1 is SGHRS, CDR2 YFSETQ, per germline. The CDR3 contains 14 residues. The V gene lost 4 bases and the J gene lost 6 bases, with 16 bases spanning the gap. The CDR3 region has the DNA TGCGCCAGCAGCGTTGGAGATCATGTCGCTGAAGCTTTCTTT. This translates into CASSVGDHVAEAFF.

The chain couples TRBV5-1 to TRBJ2-6; no clear D gene. V lost 6 bases to trimming and J lost 2 bases, with 15 bases between them. The V gene's germline CDR1 is SGHRS and CDR2 YFSETQ. This CDR3 is built from 16 residues. Here the CDR3 reads CASNLRGATGANVLTF. The CDR3 DNA reads TGCGCCAGCAACCTGAGAGGAGCCACTGGGGCCAACGTCCTGACTTTC.

Remarks on this clonotype: A single base separates this from a much larger clone, so it may be a read error. Because it lacks the conserved phenylalanine or tryptophan at the end, this CDR3 is likely a read error. The V and J genes are TRBV12-3 or TRBV12-4 and TRBJ2-4; D may be TRBD1 (6 bases). Trimming took off 1 base at V and 1 base at J, with 11 bases between the two ends. This CDR3 spans 16 amino acids. For the CDR3, the DNA is TGTGCCAGCAGTTTAGTACAGGGATACGCCAAAAACATTCAGTACTTA. This codes for CASSLVQGYAKNIQYL.

V and J are TRBV3-1 and TRBJ1-1; TRBD1 is a possible D gene (6 bases). Trimming stripped 2 bases from V and 1 base from J, with 11 bases between. CDR1 and CDR2 from the germline V gene are LGHDT and YNNKEL (reference sequence). The CDR3 extends over 15 amino acids. This chain's CDR3 is CASSQRGTGNTEAFF. The CDR3 region has the DNA TGTGCCAGCAGCCAAAGGGGGACCGGGAACACTGAAGCTTTCTTT.

This clonotype has more than one count but fewer than ten. The gene calls are TRBV7-2 and TRBJ1-4, with D maybe TRBD1 (5 bases). The CDR3 is made up of 15 amino acids. CDR1 is SGHTA and CDR2 is FQGNSA in the germline V gene. Trimming took 1 base from V and 7 from J, leaving 13 bases between them. The CDR3 DNA is TGTGCCAGCAGCTTAGGGACCTGGGGCGGTGAAAAACTGTTTTTT. Translating gives CASSLGTWGGEKLFF.

This clonotype was counted only a few times. The chain employs TRBV6-2 or TRBV6-3 and TRBJ1-4, with D possibly TRBD1 on 6 matching bases. CDR1 and CDR2 from the germline V gene are MNHEY and SVGEGT. With 10 bases removed from V and 4 bases from J, the gap between germline ends came to 25 bases. This CDR3 spans 17 amino acids. The CDR3 is CATRRIGQQGLNEKLFF. CDR3 sequence (DNA): TGTGCCACCCGACGAATTGGTCAACAGGGCCTTAATGAAAAACTGTTTTTT.

The J gene is TRBJ2-3, the V gene TRBV29-1, with 8 bases lining up with TRBD1. CDR1 is SQVTM, CDR2 ANQGSEA, per germline. There are 13 residues in the CDR3. The trim removed 4 bases at V and 4 bases at J, leaving 4 bases unmatched. DNA of the CDR3: TGCAGCGTTGGAGACAGGGGCCCAGATACGCAGTATTTT. Encoded protein: CSVGDRGPDTQYF.

The chain has TRBV5-1 and TRBJ2-3, with TRBD2 identical over 10 bases. This CDR3 comprises 17 residues. Per the germline V gene, CDR1 is SGHRS and CDR2 is YFSETQ. After removal of 4 bases from V and 2 bases from J, the junction contained 10 bases not matched to a gene. The DNA of the CDR3 is TGCGCCAGCAGCCCGGGGAGCCTAGCGGGGGCCACAGATACGCAGTATTTT. Its protein is CASSPGSLAGATDTQYF.